This paragraph reports one T cell receptor (beta chain). The target antigen is unknown. TCRdb reprocessed the 5' RACE reads, keeping one entry per CDR3 protein, no DNA. Its listing shows about 460,000 distinct CDR3 sequences. These data come from a study of T cells expressing NK-cell markers. Study summary: Among eight sequenced donors, seven carried HCMV seropositivity while one was seronegative. Findings and limits, study-wide: Roughly six donors showed dominant NKG2C+ clonotypes comprising roughly 1.0-7.0% of their CD8+ T cells. Among a few donors, these clonotypes also ranked first in the CD3+CD56-NKG2C+ fraction.

Looked up from germline, CDR1 is MNHNS and CDR2 is SASEGT. This CDR3 comprises 14 residues. Specimen: blood T cells: a sorted CD56 or NKG2C T cell subset, CD4+ or CD8+ T cells, or bulk PBMC T cells (not recorded which). The sequence derives from a woman between 45 and 60 years old in good health. The V and J genes are TRBV6-1 and TRBJ1-5; TCRdb reports TRBD1, a call that lacks DNA to check it against. CDR3 sequence: CAGRREGPGQPQHF.